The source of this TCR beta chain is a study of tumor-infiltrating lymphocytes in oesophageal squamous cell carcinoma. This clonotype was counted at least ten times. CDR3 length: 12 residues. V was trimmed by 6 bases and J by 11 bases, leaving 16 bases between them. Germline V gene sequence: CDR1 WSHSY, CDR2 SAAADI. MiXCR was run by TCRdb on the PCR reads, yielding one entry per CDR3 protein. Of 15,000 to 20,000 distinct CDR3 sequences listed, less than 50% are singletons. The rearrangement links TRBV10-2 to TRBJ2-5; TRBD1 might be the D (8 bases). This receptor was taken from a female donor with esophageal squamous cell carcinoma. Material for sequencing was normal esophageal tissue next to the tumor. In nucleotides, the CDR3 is TGCGCCAGCAGCACCACAGGGGGGGCGCAGTACTTC. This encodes CASSTTGGAQYF.